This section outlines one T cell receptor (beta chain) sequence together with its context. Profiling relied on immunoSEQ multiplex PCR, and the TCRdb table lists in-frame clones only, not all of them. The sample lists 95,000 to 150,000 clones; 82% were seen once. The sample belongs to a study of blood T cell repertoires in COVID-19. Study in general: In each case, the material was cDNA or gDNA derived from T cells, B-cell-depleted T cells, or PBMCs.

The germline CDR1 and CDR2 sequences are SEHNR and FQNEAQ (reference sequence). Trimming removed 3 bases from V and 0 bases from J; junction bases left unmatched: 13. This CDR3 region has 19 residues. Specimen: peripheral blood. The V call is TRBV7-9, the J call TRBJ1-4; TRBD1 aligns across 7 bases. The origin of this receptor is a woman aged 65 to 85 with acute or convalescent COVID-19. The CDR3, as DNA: TGTGCCAGCAGCTTCGCTCCGGGACAGAAACATGCAACTAATGAAAAACTGTTTTTT. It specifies CASSFAPGQKHATNEKLFF.